One and the same sample provided the 22 T cell receptor beta chains below, sequenced in a study of breast tumors, draining lymph nodes, adjacent tissues. TCRdb reprocessed the multiplex PCR reads with MiXCR, giving one entry per CDR3 protein. The sample holds about 200,000 distinct CDR3 sequences, 30% to 40% seen once. The lymph nodes were axillary draining lymph nodes from breast cancer patients. The sequenced sample consisted of axillary lymph node tissue. The receptors shown here come from a female donor with breast cancer. Some clones in this sample may be carry-over from other donors' samples.

This clonotype appeared many times. V is TRBV14 and J is TRBJ2-3, with a tentative D call TRBD2 (6 bases). Trimming took 2 bases from V and 1 from J, leaving 22 bases between them. There are 19 residues in the CDR3. Looked up from germline, CDR1 is SGHDN and CDR2 is FVKESK. CDR3: CASSQWRAWWEEGTDTQYF. In DNA form, the CDR3 reads TGTGCCAGCAGCCAATGGCGGGCTTGGTGGGAGGAGGGCACAGATACGCAGTATTTT.

This clonotype was counted only a few times. The junction does not match germline at one end; this may be a read error. The chain uses TRBV6-5 and TRBJ2-1, with 12 positions matching TRBD2. Germline assignment: CDR1 MNHEY and CDR2 SVGAGI. The CDR3 sequence is 16 residues long. This CDR3 is CASSHSRASGRVEQFF. The CDR3 DNA reads TGTGCCAGCAGTCACTCGAGGGCTAGCGGGAGGGTTGAGCAGTTCTTC.

A remark on this clonotype: The junction and the germline gene differ at one end; a read error may be behind it. The J gene is TRBJ1-6, the V gene TRBV7-9; D unclear. Germline CDR1 and CDR2: SEHNR and FQNEAQ (reference sequence). The CDR3 is 14 amino acids. CDR3 protein: CASSLGAGYSPPHF. The CDR3 coding sequence is TGTGCCAGCAGCTTAGGGGCAGGATATTCGCCCCCCCACTTT.

The rearrangement joins TRBV25-1 to TRBJ1-1; D is perhaps TRBD1 (5 bases). Germline loops: CDR1 MGHDK, CDR2 SYGVNS. V was trimmed by 3 bases and J by 0 bases, leaving 11 bases between them. CDR3 length: 15 residues. The CDR3 sequence is CASSDPGSMNTEAFF. CDR3 in DNA: TGTGCCAGCAGTGATCCAGGGTCGATGAACACTGAAGCTTTCTTT.

This clonotype has a count of ten or more. The gene calls are TRBV20-1 and TRBJ2-5; 12 positions match TRBD2. There are 18 residues in the CDR3. V gave up 3 bases and J gave up 2 bases; unmatched junction bases: 13. Germline V CDR1 and CDR2: DFQATT, SNEGSKA (reference sequence). CDR3 in amino acids: CSARTSGSAPYRQETQYF. The DNA of the CDR3 is TGCAGTGCTAGGACTAGCGGGAGCGCTCCATACCGGCAAGAGACCCAGTACTTC.

This clonotype was detected ten times or more. CDR3 bases: TGTGCCAGTAGTCCGCGGGACAGGCCCTATTGGGCCAAAAACATTCAGTACTTC. This codes for CASSPRDRPYWAKNIQYF. V and J are TRBV19 and TRBJ2-4, with 8 bases that match TRBD1. Looked up from germline, CDR1 is LNHDA and CDR2 is SQIVND (reference sequence). The CDR3 length is 18 residues. The junction had 13 bases not matched to a gene; V was cut back by 5 bases and J by 1 base.

In this sample, this clonotype turned up a few times. The V gene is TRBV5-1, the J gene TRBJ2-2; 7 nucleotides line up with TRBD2. V was pared by 1 base and J by 3 bases, with 3 bases of the junction left unmatched. This CDR3 region has 15 residues. Germline-derived CDR1 and CDR2 are SGHRS and YFSETQ. The CDR3: CASSLSLADTGELFF. The CDR3 DNA follows: TGCGCCAGCAGCTTGAGTCTAGCGGACACCGGGGAGCTGTTTTTT. The whole variable domain, remainder taken from reference TRBV5-1 and TRBJ2-2, is KAGVTQTPRYLIKTRGQQVTLSCSPISGHRSVSWYQQTPGQGLQFLFEYFSETQRNKGNFPGRFSGRQFSNSRSEMNVSTLELGDSALYLCASSLSLADTGELFFGEGSRLTVL.

This clonotype was detected ten times or more. This chain joins TRBV27 and TRBJ1-2; D not certain. Between the trimmed V and J ends, which lost 3 bases and 3 bases, there was a span of 8 bases. The CDR3 has 13 amino acids. Per the germline V gene, CDR1 is MNHEY and CDR2 is SMNVEV (reference sequence). As DNA, the CDR3 is TGTGCCAGCAGTTTGCAGGCGCACTATGGCTACACCTTC. Protein sequence: CASSLQAHYGYTF.

This clonotype occurred once. V usage is TRBV5-1 and J usage is TRBJ1-3; D not certain. V lost 0 bases and J lost 2, with 3 bases in between. Germline V gene sequence: CDR1 SGHRS, CDR2 YFSETQ. This CDR3 has 13 amino acids. CDR3 in DNA: TGCGCCAGCAGCTTGGGGGCTGGAAACACCATATATTTT. Residues: CASSLGAGNTIYF.

A word on this clonotype: This may be a read error, as it is one base from a much larger clone. The chain has TRBV6-1 and TRBJ2-7; 7 bases fit TRBD1. The V and J ends lost 5 bases and 2 bases, in that order; junction bases with no gene match: 3. Looked up from germline, CDR1 is MNHNS and CDR2 is SASEGT. The CDR3 sequence is 13 residues long. Written as DNA, the CDR3 is TGTGCCAGCAGTAGGGACAGCCCCTACGAGCAGTACTTC. This gives the protein CASSRDSPYEQYF.

Ten or more counts support this clonotype. V usage is TRBV5-1 and J usage is TRBJ2-5; D unclear. The CDR3 is 14 amino acids. Germline V CDR1 and CDR2: SGHRS, YFSETQ. V gave up 1 base and J gave up 5 bases, with 12 bases separating them. In DNA form, the CDR3 reads TGCGCCAGCAGCTTGTTCGCCCCCGGGGAGACCCAGTACTTC. Protein sequence: CASSLFAPGETQYF.

This clonotype has ten or more counts. The chain is built from TRBV19 and TRBJ1-5; no definite D call. Germline CDR1 LNHDA, CDR2 SQIVND (reference sequence). V was pared by 3 bases and J by 2 bases, with 14 bases between. There are 16 residues in the CDR3. CDR3: CASSIPGEVRNQPQHF. Here the CDR3 DNA reads TGTGCCAGTAGTATCCCCGGGGAGGTGCGCAATCAGCCCCAGCATTTT. Together with reference TRBV19 and TRBJ1-5, the CDR3 gives the full variable domain: DGGITQSPKYLFRKEGQNVTLSCEQNLNHDAMYWYRQDPGQGLRLIYYSQIVNDFQKGDIAEGYSVSREKKESFPLTVTSAQKNPTAFYLCASSIPGEVRNQPQHFGDGTRLSIL.

The genes are TRBV19 and TRBJ2-3; maybe TRBD1 (6 bases). Between the trimmed V and J ends, which lost 1 base and 11 bases, there was a span of 19 bases. Germline V lookup: CDR1 LNHDA, CDR2 SQIVND (reference sequence). CDR3 length: 15 residues. DNA of the CDR3: TGTGCCAGTAGTATAGTGGGGGCCTTACTCAATGAGCAGTATTTT. Residues: CASSIVGALLNEQYF.

The J gene is TRBJ1-6, the V gene TRBV7-6, with D possibly matching TRBD1 (5 bases). Deletions cut 8 bases from V and 10 bases from J, with 15 bases between. Germline values: CDR1 SGHVS, CDR2 FNYEAQ. The CDR3 totals 13 residues. This chain's CDR3 is CASGAGRDSPLHF. CDR3 coding DNA: TGTGCCAGCGGGGCAGGGAGGGACTCACCCCTCCACTTT.

Points on this clonotype: A much bigger clone sits one base away, suggesting this may be a read error. The V call is TRBV6-6, the J call TRBJ1-2, with D possibly TRBD1 on 6 matching bases. In germline, CDR1 is MNHNY, CDR2 SVGAGI (reference sequence). This CDR3 is 18 amino acids long. Deletions cut 3 bases from V and 8 bases from J, with 28 bases between. DNA of the CDR3: TGTGCCAGCAGTTATCTCCCCCGGATGGGGGGCGCAGAAGAAGGCTACACCTTC. This gives the protein CASSYLPRMGGAEEGYTF.

This clonotype was detected only once. V is TRBV6-4 and J is TRBJ1-4; 7 positions match TRBD1. The germline V gene has CDR1 MRHNA and CDR2 SNTAGT. The CDR3 has 13 amino acids. The junction had 6 bases not matched to a gene; V was cut back by 6 bases and J by 8 bases. CDR3 in DNA: TGTGCCAGCAGAGAGACAGGGCGGGAAAAACTGTTTTTT. This translates into CASRETGREKLFF.

This clonotype was seen at least ten times. J is TRBJ2-5 and V is TRBV6-5; 7 bases line up with TRBD1. Germline V CDR1 and CDR2: MNHEY, SVGAGI. V was clipped by 5 bases and J by 1 base; unmatched bases: 4. The CDR3 runs to 14 residues. In nucleotides, the CDR3 is TGTGCCAGCAGTACGGGGACAGCCCAAGAGACCCAGTACTTC. This translates into CASSTGTAQETQYF.

Details on this clonotype: Germline is not matched at one junction end, which may reflect a read error. The V call is TRBV25-1, the J call TRBJ2-1; D uncertain. There are 15 residues in the CDR3. In germline, CDR1 is MGHDK, CDR2 SYGVNS. The CDR3 DNA reads TGTGCCACCAGTGTTACGTCCGCCTCCTACAATGAGCAGTTCTTC. As protein: CATSVTSASYNEQFF.

As DNA, the CDR3 is TGCGCCAGCAGCCTCGGGCAGGGGGTCGACAATTCACCCCTCCACTTT. Its protein is CASSLGQGVDNSPLHF. The J gene is TRBJ1-6, the V gene TRBV5-1, with 7 bases matching TRBD1. The trim removed 4 bases at V and 7 bases at J, leaving 11 bases unmatched. The CDR3 spans 16 residues. CDR1 is SGHRS and CDR2 is YFSETQ in the germline V gene.

This clonotype was recorded only once. The CDR3 DNA reads as TGTGCCAGCAGCTTTAGACTAGGGTACAATGAGCAGTTCTTC. Its protein product is CASSFRLGYNEQFF. The chain joins TRBV7-9 to TRBJ2-1, with D possibly matching TRBD2 (6 bases). The ends were cut back, 3 bases at V and 4 bases at J, with 10 bases in the middle. Germline CDR1 and CDR2: SEHNR and FQNEAQ (reference sequence). The CDR3 loop spans 14 amino acids.

This clonotype was detected only a few times. This chain uses TRBV11-2 with TRBJ2-1; 7 nucleotides match TRBD1. The V and J ends lost 4 bases and 9 bases, in that order; junction bases with no gene match: 6. From germline, CDR1 is SGHAT and CDR2 FQNNGV. The length of the CDR3 is 13 residues. The CDR3 sequence: CASSYRDSPEQFF. The CDR3 DNA follows: TGTGCCAGCAGCTACCGGGACAGCCCTGAGCAGTTCTTC.

This clonotype was picked up many times. The rearrangement links TRBV6-5 to TRBJ1-2, with D possibly TRBD1 on 5 matching bases. Trimming pared 2 bases from V and 4 bases from J, leaving 11 bases between. The CDR3 has 14 residues. CDR1 and CDR2 from the germline V gene are MNHEY and SVGAGI. CDR3 sequence (DNA): TGTGCCAGCAGTTACGGGAGGGGAGGCTATGGCTACACCTTC. This codes for CASSYGRGGYGYTF.